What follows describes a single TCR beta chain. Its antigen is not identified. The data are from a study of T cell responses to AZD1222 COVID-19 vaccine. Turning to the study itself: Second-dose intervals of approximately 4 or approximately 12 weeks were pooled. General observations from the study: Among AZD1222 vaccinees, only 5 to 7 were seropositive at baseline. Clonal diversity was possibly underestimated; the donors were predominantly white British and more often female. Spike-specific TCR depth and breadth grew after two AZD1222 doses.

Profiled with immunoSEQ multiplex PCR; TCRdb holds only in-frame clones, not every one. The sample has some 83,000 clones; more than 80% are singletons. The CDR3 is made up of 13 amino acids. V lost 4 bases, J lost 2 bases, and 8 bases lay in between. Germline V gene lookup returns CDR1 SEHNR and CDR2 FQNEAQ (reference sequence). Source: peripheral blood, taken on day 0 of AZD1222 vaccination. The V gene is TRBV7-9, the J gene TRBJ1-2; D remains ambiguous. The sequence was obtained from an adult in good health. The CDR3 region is CASSSPLNYGYTF. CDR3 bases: TGTGCCAGCAGCTCTCCCCTGAACTATGGCTACACCTTC.